One sample yielded the 25 T cell receptor beta chains listed below, sequenced in a study of T cells in Graves' hyperthyroidism and ophthalmopathy. TCR beta CDR3 regions were amplified from RNA. An initial round of RT-PCR targeting the TCR CDR3 relied on the HTBI primer set. MiXCR, run by TCRdb on the multiplex PCR reads, gives a single entry per CDR3 protein. The sample includes hundreds of thousands of distinct CDR3 sequences, approximately 19% of them seen just once. The sample consisted of blood. The origin of the receptors is a woman aged 45-60 years with Graves' hyperthyroidism that later progressed to Graves' ophthalmopathy.

This clonotype was seen ten or more times. This chain links TRBV11-2 with TRBJ2-3; D might be TRBD1 (7 bases). This CDR3 has 16 residues. Trimming removed 8 bases from V and 2 bases from J, with 20 bases in between. Per the germline V gene, CDR1 is SGHAT and CDR2 is FQNNGV. CDR3 DNA: TGTGCCAGCGCTGCCCCAGGGGGGATCTACACAGATACGCAGTATTTT. Its translation is CASAAPGGIYTDTQYF.

The chain employs TRBV5-4 and TRBJ1-2; D unresolved. The CDR3 runs 16 residues. Germline values: CDR1 SGHNT, CDR2 YYREEE (reference sequence). Trimming took 4 bases from V and 5 from J, leaving 21 bases between them. The CDR3 region is CASSILQHLGDYGYTF. Here the CDR3 DNA reads TGTGCCAGCAGCATACTACAGCACCTCGGGGATTATGGCTACACCTTC.

V is TRBV2 and J is TRBJ1-1; D unresolved. The germline V gene has CDR1 SNHLY and CDR2 FYNNEI. The CDR3 is 13 amino acids. The germline V and J ends were trimmed by 7 bases and 0 bases, with 9 bases remaining between them. This chain's CDR3 is CASKQNLNTEAFF. The CDR3, as DNA: TGTGCCAGCAAACAGAACCTGAACACTGAAGCTTTCTTT.

This clonotype was seen more than once but under ten times. The chain combines TRBV6-5 with TRBJ1-2; 10 positions match TRBD1. V lost 2 bases, J lost 4 bases, and 4 bases stayed unmatched. The length of the CDR3 is 15 residues. CDR1 is MNHEY, CDR2 SVGAGI, per germline. CDR3 DNA: TGTGCCAGCAGTTACGACAGGGGGCGAGGCTATGGCTACACCTTC. This sequence encodes CASSYDRGRGYGYTF.

This clonotype was observed a handful of times. The chain is built from TRBV18 and TRBJ2-2; D tentatively fits TRBD1 or TRBD2 (5 bases each). Trimming shortened V by 3 bases and J by 0 bases, and 11 bases separated the two germline ends. Germline values: CDR1 KGHSH, CDR2 LQKENI. The CDR3 is 16 residues long. CDR3: CASSPLGATNTGELFF. In DNA, the CDR3 is TGTGCCAGCTCACCCCTCGGGGCGACGAACACCGGGGAGCTGTTTTTT. Based on the CDR3 plus reference TRBV18 and TRBJ2-2, the full variable domain is NAGVMQNPRHLVRRRGQEARLRCSPMKGHSHVYWYRQLPEEGLKFMVYLQKENIIDESGMPKERFSAEFPKEGPSILRIQQVVRGDSAAYFCASSPLGATNTGELFFGEGSRLTVL.

The V and J genes are TRBV3-1 and TRBJ2-7, with 12 nucleotides matching TRBD2. The CDR3 runs 15 residues. The ends lost 3 bases at V and 3 bases at J; junction bases unmatched: 3. CDR1 and CDR2 from the germline V gene are LGHDT and YNNKEL (reference sequence). CDR3 region: CASSQTSGRLYEQYF. The CDR3 DNA is TGTGCCAGCAGCCAGACTAGCGGGAGACTCTACGAGCAGTACTTC.

This clonotype has a handful of counts. The rearrangement uses TRBV25-1 and TRBJ2-5; D not certain. The V end was cut by 3 bases, the J end by 4 bases, with 6 bases between. The CDR3 has 12 amino acids. The germline V gene encodes CDR1 MGHDK and CDR2 SYGVNS. CDR3 DNA: TGTGCCAGCAGTGACCCGGGAGAGACCCAGTACTTC. Translating gives CASSDPGETQYF.

In its sample, this clonotype was seen many times. CDR3 bases: TGTGCCAGCAGCGGACAGGGGTACACTGAAGCTTTCTTT. Translated, it gives CASSGQGYTEAFF. The chain couples TRBV7-2 to TRBJ1-1, with 9 nucleotides matching TRBD1. The J segment lost 3 bases and the V segment lost 5 bases, leaving 1 base of the junction unmatched. This CDR3 is built from 13 residues. Germline loops: CDR1 SGHTA, CDR2 FQGNSA.

This clonotype has more than one count but fewer than ten. This chain joins TRBV5-1 and TRBJ2-5, with 8 bases lining up with TRBD2. The trim removed 4 bases at V and 5 bases at J, leaving 7 bases unmatched. This CDR3 contains 14 residues. Looked up from germline, CDR1 is SGHRS and CDR2 is YFSETQ. CDR3 region: CASSTAGGGETQYF. DNA for the CDR3: TGCGCCAGCAGCACGGCGGGGGGAGGTGAGACCCAGTACTTC.

This clonotype was counted at least ten times. The V gene is TRBV30, the J gene TRBJ2-7, with D tentatively TRBD1 (6 bases). Trimming took 4 bases from V and 3 from J, leaving 16 bases between them. The CDR3 has 14 amino acids. The germline V gene encodes CDR1 GTSNPN and CDR2 SVGIG (reference sequence). This chain's CDR3 is CAWNLAGESYEQYF. The DNA of the CDR3 is TGTGCCTGGAATCTGGCAGGGGAAAGCTACGAGCAGTACTTC.

This clonotype occurred many times. The chain carries TRBV6-1 and TRBJ1-6, with 7 nucleotides matching TRBD1. This CDR3 has 15 residues. The V gene end was trimmed by 2 bases and the J gene end by 4 bases; junction bases not matched to a gene: 2. The germline V gene has CDR1 MNHNS and CDR2 SASEGT. The CDR3 here is CASSERDRYNSPLHF. The CDR3 DNA reads TGTGCCAGCAGTGAACGGGACAGATATAATTCACCCCTCCACTTT.

This clonotype turned up a few times. J is TRBJ1-2 and V is TRBV20-1; the D is unclear. The CDR3 consists of 14 residues. The germline V and J ends were trimmed by 0 bases and 5 bases, with 13 bases remaining between them. Germline V gives CDR1 DFQATT, CDR2 SNEGSKA (reference sequence). The CDR3 DNA follows: TGCAGTGCTAGAGATTTGGAGATGGGTTATGGCTACACCTTC. It is translated as CSARDLEMGYGYTF.

This clonotype has ten or more counts. The CDR3 protein is CSARDPAGATHNEQFF. The CDR3 DNA reads TGCAGTGCTAGAGACCCTGCGGGGGCGACCCACAATGAGCAGTTCTTC. The rearrangement joins TRBV20-1 to TRBJ2-1; D possibly corresponds to TRBD2 (7 bases). The V gene lost 0 bases and the J gene lost 5 bases, with 17 bases spanning the gap. Germline assignment: CDR1 DFQATT and CDR2 SNEGSKA (reference sequence). The CDR3 consists of 16 residues.

This clonotype was picked up many times. V gene TRBV3-1 combines with J gene TRBJ2-3, with D maybe TRBD2 (5 bases). Germline V gene sequence: CDR1 LGHDT, CDR2 YNNKEL (reference sequence). The germline V and J ends were trimmed by 1 base and 5 bases, with 13 bases remaining between them. The CDR3 is 15 residues long. The chain's CDR3 is CASSQGFRGIDTQYF. The CDR3 DNA reads as TGTGCCAGCAGCCAAGGGTTCCGAGGGATAGATACGCAGTATTTT.

The chain employs TRBV6-6 and TRBJ1-2, with TRBD1 matching 8 bases. Trimming removed 0 bases from V and 4 bases from J; junction bases left unmatched: 7. From germline, CDR1 is MNHNY and CDR2 SVGAGI (reference sequence). The CDR3 is 16 residues long. CDR3 amino acids: CASSYSPDRGVYGYTF. In nucleotides, the CDR3 is TGTGCCAGCAGTTACTCCCCCGACAGGGGCGTCTATGGCTACACCTTC.

The chain uses TRBV28 and TRBJ1-2; tentatively, D is TRBD1 (5 bases). CDR1 and CDR2 from the germline V gene are MDHEN and SYDVKM. V was clipped by 4 bases and J by 5 bases, with 14 bases between them. The CDR3 runs 14 residues. CDR3 sequence: CASSSDTVGYGYTF. The CDR3 region has the DNA TGTGCCAGCAGTTCGGACACGGTCGGGTATGGCTACACCTTC.

The J gene is TRBJ2-6, the V gene TRBV5-8; D is ambiguous. The V end lost 0 bases, the J end lost 0 bases, and 13 bases lay between the germline ends. Per the germline V gene, CDR1 is SGHTS and CDR2 is YDEGEE. CDR3 length equals 18 residues. This CDR3 reads CASSLGWRLYSGANVLTF. The CDR3 coding sequence is TGTGCCAGCAGCTTGGGGTGGAGACTCTACTCTGGGGCCAACGTCCTGACTTTC.

The chain combines TRBV6-1 with TRBJ1-1, with D unclear. The germline V and J ends were trimmed by 6 bases and 1 base, with 9 bases remaining between them. Germline V gene lookup returns CDR1 MNHNS and CDR2 SASEGT. The CDR3 loop spans 13 amino acids. CDR3 nucleotides: TGTGCCAGCAGCTTCACAAAGAACACTGAAGCTTTCTTT. It codes for CASSFTKNTEAFF.

This clonotype was detected ten times or more. The chain couples TRBV6-1 to TRBJ2-1; D call uncertain. Germline CDR1 reads MNHNS; CDR2 reads SASEGT. There are 13 residues in the CDR3. Trimming took off 5 bases at V and 3 bases at J, with 8 bases between the two ends. The CDR3 is CASSSGYYNEQFF. The CDR3 nucleotides are TGTGCCAGCAGTTCCGGATACTACAATGAGCAGTTCTTC.

Concerning this clonotype: Sequence at one end of the junction differs from germline and may be a read error. The V and J genes are TRBV6-2 or TRBV6-3 and TRBJ1-6; D gene uncertain. The CDR3 covers 16 residues. Per the germline V gene, CDR1 is MNHEY and CDR2 is SVGEGT. CDR3 bases: TGTGCCAGCAGTTACTCGGGGAGCTCCTATAATCCACCCCTCCACTTT. Its translation: CASSYSGSSYNPPLHF.

The chain is built from TRBV3-1 and TRBJ2-1, with D uncertain. V shed 1 base and J shed 3 bases, with 10 bases lying between them. This CDR3 spans 15 amino acids. The germline V gene encodes CDR1 LGHDT and CDR2 YNNKEL (reference sequence). Here the CDR3 DNA reads TGTGCCAGCAGCCAAGGCCACTGGGACTACAATGAGCAGTTCTTC. This sequence encodes CASSQGHWDYNEQFF.

This clonotype was observed a single time. A much larger clone is a single base away; this may be a read error. This sequence joins TRBV6-9 and TRBJ2-3; 7 nucleotides agree with TRBD1. Germline V gene lookup returns CDR1 MNHGY and CDR2 SVAAGI. CDR3 length: 15 amino acids. With 3 bases clipped from V and 1 base from J, the junction kept 4 bases outside the gene matches. CDR3 protein: CASSYGDRGTDTQYF. The CDR3 DNA reads TGTGCCAGCAGTTACGGTGACAGGGGCACAGATACGCAGTATTTT.

The chain has TRBV18 and TRBJ2-1; D perhaps matches TRBD1 (6 bases). The CDR3 covers 15 residues. Per germline, CDR1 KGHSH and CDR2 LQKENI. Trimming shortened V by 4 bases and J by 1 base, and 11 bases separated the two germline ends. CDR3 protein: CASSLQGFSYNEQFF. CDR3 coding DNA: TGTGCCAGCTCACTTCAGGGGTTTTCCTACAATGAGCAGTTCTTC.

This clonotype was recorded many times. This chain links TRBV7-9 with TRBJ2-3; 9 bases match TRBD1. The CDR3 covers 17 residues. The germline V gene has CDR1 SEHNR and CDR2 FQNEAQ (reference sequence). Unmatched junction bases numbered 10, after V lost 5 bases and J lost 1 base. Here the CDR3 reads CASSPKIRDRGTDTQYF. The CDR3, as DNA: TGTGCCAGCAGCCCAAAAATCCGGGACAGGGGCACAGATACGCAGTATTTT. Drawing the rest from reference TRBV7-9 and TRBJ2-3, the complete variable domain is DTGVSQNPRHKITKRGQNVTFRCDPISEHNRLYWYRQTLGQGPEFLTYFQNEAQLEKSRLLSDRFSAERPKGSFSTLEIQRTEQGDSAMYLCASSPKIRDRGTDTQYFGPGTRLTVL.

The chain is built from TRBV2 and TRBJ1-2; D possibly corresponds to TRBD1 (5 bases). The V and J ends lost 7 bases and 4 bases respectively, with 16 bases between them. The CDR3 loop spans 14 amino acids. Germline assignment: CDR1 SNHLY and CDR2 FYNNEI. The CDR3 nucleotides read TGTGCCAGCAACGGGTTGAAGGGGCCCTATGGCTACACCTTC. Protein product: CASNGLKGPYGYTF.